Presented here are 6 T cell receptor beta chains from one specimen sequenced in a study of blood T cell repertoires in COVID-19 (TCRdb year 2020). Libraries were built with the immunoSEQ multiplex PCR assay. This is the immuneACCESS table as TCRdb keeps it, with only in-frame sequences that have V and J called. A part of the clones is gone; compared with another copy, unresolved V genes explain less than half, and the rest is unexplained. Recorded for this sample are more than 110,000 clones; roughly 84% of them occurred a single time. More than 7% of the sample is taken by the ten largest. Sequenced: peripheral blood. These receptors came from a human donor in a cohort sampled during active COVID-19.

This chain joins TRBV11-2 and TRBJ2-3; TRBD2 might be the D (5 bases). V was trimmed by 1 base and J by 0 bases, leaving 11 bases between them. CDR1 is SGHAT and CDR2 is FQNNGV in the germline V gene. The CDR3 spans 16 residues. For the CDR3, the DNA is TGTGCCAGCAGCTTAGGGGTAGCGCTGAGCACAGATACGCAGTATTTT. Amino acids: CASSLGVALSTDTQYF.

The rearrangement uses TRBV6-5 and TRBJ1-5; maybe TRBD1 (5 bases). V was pared by 6 bases and J by 3 bases, with 15 bases between. This CDR3 is 15 amino acids long. Germline V gives CDR1 MNHEY, CDR2 SVGAGI. The CDR3 DNA sequence: TGTGCCAGCAGCCCCCAGGGAGGGCCCAATCAGCCCCAGCATTTT. This gives the protein CASSPQGGPNQPQHF.

V gene TRBV2 combines with J gene TRBJ2-7; 8 nucleotides align to TRBD2. V shed 4 bases and J 4 bases; nucleotides not matched to a gene: 9. Germline values: CDR1 SNHLY, CDR2 FYNNEI. The CDR3 spans 15 residues. The CDR3 region is CASSANAGGTYEQYF. CDR3 DNA sequence: TGTGCCAGCAGTGCGAATGCGGGGGGCACTTACGAGCAGTACTTC.

The V and J genes are TRBV5-4 and TRBJ2-7; the D gene is possibly TRBD1 (5 bases). The CDR3 sequence is 15 residues long. Germline CDR1 and CDR2: SGHNT and YYREEE (reference sequence). The ends were cut back, 4 bases at V and 3 bases at J, with 17 bases in the middle. The CDR3 loop is CASSPEPGQLYEQYF. For the CDR3, the DNA is TGTGCCAGCAGCCCCGAGCCAGGGCAACTCTACGAGCAGTACTTC. Variable domain in full (rest from reference TRBV5-4 and TRBJ2-7): ETGVTQSPTHLIKTRGQQVTLRCSSQSGHNTVSWYQQALGQGPQFIFQYYREEENGRGNFPPRFSGLQFPNYSSELNVNALELDDSALYLCASSPEPGQLYEQYFGPGTRLTVT.

J is TRBJ2-3 and V is TRBV19, with TRBD2 identical over 12 bases. V shed 3 bases, J shed 6 bases, and the junction held 4 bases outside the gene matches. The germline V gene has CDR1 LNHDA and CDR2 SQIVND (reference sequence). The CDR3 runs to 15 residues. The CDR3 loop reads CASSMSSGGADTQYF. CDR3 coding DNA: TGTGCCAGTAGTATGTCTAGCGGGGGGGCGGATACGCAGTATTTT. Filled out from reference TRBV19 and TRBJ2-3, the complete variable domain reads DGGITQSPKYLFRKEGQNVTLSCEQNLNHDAMYWYRQDPGQGLRLIYYSQIVNDFQKGDIAEGYSVSREKKESFPLTVTSAQKNPTAFYLCASSMSSGGADTQYFGPGTRLTVL.

The chain recombines TRBV19 with TRBJ2-1; D not resolved. With 6 bases removed from V and 10 bases from J, the gap between germline ends came to 16 bases. Germline CDR1 is LNHDA and CDR2 is SQIVND (reference sequence). The CDR3 spans 13 residues. The CDR3 here is CASSKNLVDEQFF. The DNA of the CDR3 is TGTGCCAGTAGCAAAAATCTAGTTGACGAGCAGTTCTTC.